The rows below give T cell receptor beta chains drawn from one sample of a study of cytomegalovirus exposure and HLA in healthy donors. Libraries were prepared by immunoSEQ multiplex PCR; TCRdb keeps only in-frame clonotypes and omits some of them. The sample has roughly 150,000 clones; about two thirds are singletons. Sequencing was performed on PBMCs. The receptor source for this set is a man aged 35 to 55 in good health and CMV-seronegative. CDR3s include the opening cysteine and the closing phenylalanine or tryptophan. Fields, in order: clone size, V gene, J gene, D gene, CDR3 DNA, CDR3 protein. The D gene is left open where the match is weak. Clone size is not always given. Where it is, it says once, few, many or a class for expanded clones.

>-|TRBV7-6|TRBJ2-5|TRBD2
TGTGCCAGCAGCTTACCAACGACTAGCGGGAGGGAGACCCAGTACTTC
CASSLPTTSGRETQYF
>-|TRBV6-5|TRBJ2-2|TRBD1
TGTGCCAGCAGGACCGGGACAGGGAACACCGGGGAGCTGTTTTTT
CASRTGTGNTGELFF
>-|TRBV11-2|TRBJ1-5|-
TGTGCCAGCAGCCTTGAGGTTGGAGGTTTGCAGCCCCAGCATTTT
CASSLEVGGLQPQHF
>-|TRBV7-9|TRBJ2-3|TRBD2
TGTGCCAGCAGCTTCCAGGTAGCGGGAGTGGCAGATACGCAGTATTTT
CASSFQVAGVADTQYF
>-|TRBV6-4|TRBJ2-2|-
TGTGCCAGCAGTGTGGGAGGCTTTGGGGAGCTGTTTTTT
CASSVGGFGELFF
>-|TRBV18|TRBJ2-7|TRBD1
TGTGCCAGCTCACCGGGGACAGGGTCCTACGAGCAGTACTTC
CASSPGTGSYEQYF
>few|TRBV7-9|TRBJ2-7|-
TGTGCCAGCAGCGGTGGGAGGAGCTCCTACGAGCAGTACTTC
CASSGGRSSYEQYF
>-|TRBV6-5|TRBJ1-2|-
TGTGCCAGCAGTTCGGTGCCGGGGGGCTATGGCTACACCTTC
CASSSVPGGYGYTF
>-|TRBV2|TRBJ2-5|-
TGTGCCAGCAGTGAATTGGGCAGGGAAAAAGAGACCCAGTACTTC
CASSELGREKETQYF
>-|TRBV5-1|TRBJ2-7|TRBD1
TGCGCCAGCAGCTTGGGTTCTAGGGGACAGGGCTCCTACGAGCAGTACTTC
CASSLGSRGQGSYEQYF
>once|TRBV15|TRBJ2-7|TRBD1
TGTGCCACCAGCAGAGAACTACCGGGACAGGGACCATACGAGCAGTACTTC
CATSRELPGQGPYEQYF
>-|TRBV7-2|TRBJ2-2|-
TGTGCCAGCAGCTTCGCTCAGGGTTCCGGGGAGCTGTTTTTT
CASSFAQGSGELFF
>few|TRBV6-5|TRBJ2-5|TRBD1
TGTGCCAGCAGGGGGACAGTAGAGACCCAGTACTTC
CASRGTVETQYF